These T cell receptor beta chains were read from a single sample in a study of OX40 agonist ivuxolimab in advanced cancers. Sequenced by immunoSEQ multiplex PCR; TCRdb stores in-frame clones only, minus some. The table has under 40,000 clones, over 85% seen once. Specimen: CD4+ or CD8+ T cells sorted from blood, collected in a trial of the OX40 agonist ivuxolimab. Receptor source: an adult with an advanced solid tumor such as melanoma, head and neck, liver or kidney cancer. The CDR3 runs from the conserved cysteine through the conserved F or W. D genes are given only for firm matches. Only part of the rows carry a size: once, few, many, or a class if the clone is expanded.

J gene: TRBJ2-5; D gene: TRBD1; clone size: NA; V gene: TRBV7-9; CDR3 protein: CASSLGDRGGHQETQYF; CDR3 DNA: TGTGCCAGCAGCTTAGGGGACAGGGGCGGGCACCAAGAGACCCAGTACTTC
J gene: TRBJ2-1; D gene: NA; clone size: few; V gene: TRBV28; CDR3 protein: CASSLRVGRGGNEQFF; CDR3 DNA: TGTGCCAGCAGTTTACGGGTAGGGCGGGGAGGCAATGAGCAGTTCTTC
J gene: TRBJ2-1; D gene: NA; clone size: NA; V gene: TRBV19; CDR3 protein: CASSSRYNEQFF; CDR3 DNA: TGTGCCAGTAGTAGTAGGTACAATGAGCAGTTCTTC
J gene: TRBJ2-1; D gene: TRBD1; clone size: once; V gene: TRBV5-3; CDR3 protein: CARSVRLQGGGEQFF; CDR3 DNA: TGTGCCAGAAGCGTAAGGCTTCAAGGGGGCGGCGAGCAGTTCTTC
J gene: TRBJ1-1; D gene: NA; clone size: once; V gene: TRBV25-1; CDR3 protein: CASSVSLNTEAFF; CDR3 DNA: TGTGCCAGCAGTGTCAGCTTGAACACTGAAGCTTTCTTT
J gene: TRBJ2-7; D gene: NA; clone size: NA; V gene: TRBV4-1; CDR3 protein: CASSQGDNKAYEQYF; CDR3 DNA: TGCGCCAGCAGCCAAGGGGACAACAAAGCCTACGAGCAGTACTTC
J gene: TRBJ1-5; D gene: NA; clone size: NA; V gene: TRBV28; CDR3 protein: CASRSGVRMGNQPQHF; CDR3 DNA: TGTGCCAGCAGGTCAGGGGTACGAATGGGGAATCAGCCCCAGCATTTT
J gene: TRBJ1-3; D gene: NA; clone size: NA; V gene: TRBV5-6; CDR3 protein: CASSFPHNSGNTIYF; CDR3 DNA: TGTGCCAGCAGCTTTCCACATAACTCTGGAAACACCATATATTTT
J gene: TRBJ2-5; D gene: NA; clone size: NA; V gene: TRBV6-5; CDR3 protein: CATLAAGIWTQYF; CDR3 DNA: TGTGCCACCTTAGCGGCGGGGATTTGGACCCAGTACTTC
J gene: TRBJ1-2; D gene: NA; clone size: few; V gene: TRBV30; CDR3 protein: CAWGVWGGYTF; CDR3 DNA: TGTGCCTGGGGGGTTTGGGGTGGCTACACCTTC
J gene: TRBJ1-1; D gene: TRBD1; clone size: NA; V gene: TRBV2; CDR3 protein: CASQYRGRGNTEAFF; CDR3 DNA: TGTGCCAGCCAATACAGGGGAAGGGGGAACACTGAAGCTTTCTTT
J gene: TRBJ1-2; D gene: TRBD1; clone size: NA; V gene: TRBV10-2; CDR3 protein: CASSERTGANYGYTF; CDR3 DNA: TGCGCCAGCAGTGAGAGGACAGGGGCCAATTATGGCTACACCTTC
J gene: TRBJ2-1; D gene: NA; clone size: NA; V gene: TRBV5-4; CDR3 protein: CASNQGHEQFF; CDR3 DNA: TGTGCCAGCAACCAGGGGCATGAGCAGTTCTTC
J gene: TRBJ1-5; D gene: NA; clone size: once; V gene: TRBV7-2; CDR3 protein: CASSPRGDNQPQHF; CDR3 DNA: TGTGCCAGCAGCCCCCGGGGGGACAATCAGCCCCAGCATTTT
J gene: TRBJ2-7; D gene: NA; clone size: NA; V gene: TRBV4-1; CDR3 protein: CASGERGGINEQYF; CDR3 DNA: TGCGCCAGCGGAGAGCGAGGGGGTATCAACGAGCAGTACTTC
J gene: TRBJ2-3; D gene: NA; clone size: NA; V gene: TRBV7-7; CDR3 protein: CASSLKGGDTQYF; CDR3 DNA: TGTGCCAGCAGCTTAAAGGGGGGGGATACGCAGTATTTT
J gene: TRBJ2-3; D gene: NA; clone size: NA; V gene: TRBV28; CDR3 protein: CASVSSGSPSGQYF; CDR3 DNA: TGTGCCAGCGTGTCGAGCGGGTCCCCTTCGGGGCAGTATTTT
J gene: TRBJ1-1; D gene: TRBD1; clone size: NA; V gene: TRBV5-1; CDR3 protein: CASSTGGRTGGTEAFF; CDR3 DNA: TGCGCCAGCAGCACGGGAGGTAGGACAGGGGGAACTGAAGCTTTCTTT
J gene: TRBJ2-7; D gene: TRBD2; clone size: few; V gene: TRBV7-2; CDR3 protein: CASSPLLAGGPLKQYF; CDR3 DNA: TGTGCCAGCAGCCCTCTACTAGCGGGAGGGCCTCTCAAGCAGTACTTC
J gene: TRBJ2-2; D gene: TRBD1; clone size: once; V gene: TRBV7-8; CDR3 protein: CASSLRDRGNTGELFF; CDR3 DNA: TGTGCCAGCAGCTTACGAGACAGGGGGAACACCGGGGAGCTGTTTTTT
J gene: TRBJ2-1; D gene: TRBD2; clone size: NA; V gene: TRBV5-4; CDR3 protein: CASRPGTSGASYNEQFF; CDR3 DNA: TGTGCCAGCAGACCTGGGACTAGCGGGGCCTCCTACAATGAGCAGTTCTTC
J gene: TRBJ2-2; D gene: NA; clone size: few; V gene: TRBV29-1; CDR3 protein: CSVGTGTNTGELFF; CDR3 DNA: TGCAGCGTAGGGACGGGTACGAACACCGGGGAGCTGTTTTTT
J gene: TRBJ2-7; D gene: NA; clone size: NA; V gene: TRBV7-2; CDR3 protein: CASSSRPGSYEQYF; CDR3 DNA: TGTGCCAGCAGCTCCCGACCGGGGTCGTACGAGCAGTACTTC
J gene: TRBJ2-1; D gene: NA; clone size: NA; V gene: TRBV7-2; CDR3 protein: CASSPRAGTGYNEQFF; CDR3 DNA: TGTGCCAGCAGCCCAAGGGCCGGGACTGGCTACAATGAGCAGTTCTTC